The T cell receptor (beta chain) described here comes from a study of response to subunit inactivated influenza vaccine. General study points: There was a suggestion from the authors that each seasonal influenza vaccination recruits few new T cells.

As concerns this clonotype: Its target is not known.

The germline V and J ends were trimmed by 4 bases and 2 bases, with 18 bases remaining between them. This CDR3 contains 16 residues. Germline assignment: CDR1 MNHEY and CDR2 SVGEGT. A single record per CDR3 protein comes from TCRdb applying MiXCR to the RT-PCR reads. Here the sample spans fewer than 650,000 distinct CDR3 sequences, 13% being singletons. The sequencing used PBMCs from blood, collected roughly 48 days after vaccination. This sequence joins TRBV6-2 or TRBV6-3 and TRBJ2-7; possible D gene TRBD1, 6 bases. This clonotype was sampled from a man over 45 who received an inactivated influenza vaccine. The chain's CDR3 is CASSWRSGTPTYEQYF. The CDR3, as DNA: TGTGCCAGCAGTTGGAGATCCGGGACACCCACCTACGAGCAGTACTTC.